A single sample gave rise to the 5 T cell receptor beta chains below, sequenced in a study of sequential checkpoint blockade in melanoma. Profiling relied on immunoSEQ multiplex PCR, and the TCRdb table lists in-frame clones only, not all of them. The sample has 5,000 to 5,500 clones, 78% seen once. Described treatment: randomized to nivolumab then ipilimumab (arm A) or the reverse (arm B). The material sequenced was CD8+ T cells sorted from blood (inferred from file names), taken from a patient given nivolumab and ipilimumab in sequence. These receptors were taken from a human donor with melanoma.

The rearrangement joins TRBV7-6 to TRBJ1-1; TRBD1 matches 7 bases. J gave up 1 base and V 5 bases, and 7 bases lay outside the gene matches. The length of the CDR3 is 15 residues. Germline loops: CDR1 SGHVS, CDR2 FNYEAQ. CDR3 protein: CASSRTRGENTEAFF. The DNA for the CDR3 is TGTGCCAGCAGCCGGACCAGGGGGGAGAACACTGAAGCTTTCTTT.

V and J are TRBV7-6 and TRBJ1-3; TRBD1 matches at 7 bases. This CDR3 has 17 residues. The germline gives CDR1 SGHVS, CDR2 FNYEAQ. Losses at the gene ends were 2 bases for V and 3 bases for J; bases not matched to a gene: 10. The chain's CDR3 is CASSLWAKGAFGNTIYF. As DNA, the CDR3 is TGTGCCAGCAGCTTATGGGCGAAGGGGGCCTTTGGAAACACCATATATTTT.

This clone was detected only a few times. The CDR3 bases are TGTGCCAGCAGTGACTCTAAGGGGGGGGGAACAGATACGCAGTATTTT. This codes for CASSDSKGGGTDTQYF. The rearrangement links TRBV6-4 to TRBJ2-3; a weak D match, TRBD2 (7 bases). The V and J ends lost 0 bases and 3 bases respectively, with 13 bases between them. This CDR3 comprises 16 residues. Germline CDR1 MRHNA, CDR2 SNTAGT.

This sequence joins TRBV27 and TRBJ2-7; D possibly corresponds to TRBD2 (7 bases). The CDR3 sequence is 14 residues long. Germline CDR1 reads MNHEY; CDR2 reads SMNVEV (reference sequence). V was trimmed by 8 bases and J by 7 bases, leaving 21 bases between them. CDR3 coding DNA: TGTGCCAGCTCCCGGGGGGCGCGCCTTGAAGAGCAGTACTTC. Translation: CASSRGARLEEQYF.

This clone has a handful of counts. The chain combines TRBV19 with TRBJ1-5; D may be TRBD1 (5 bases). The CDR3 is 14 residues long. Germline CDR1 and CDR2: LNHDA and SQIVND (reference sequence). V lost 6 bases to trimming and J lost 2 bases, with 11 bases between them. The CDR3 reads CASSLSRGNQPQHF. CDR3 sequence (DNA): TGTGCCAGTAGCCTATCCAGGGGCAATCAGCCCCAGCATTTT.